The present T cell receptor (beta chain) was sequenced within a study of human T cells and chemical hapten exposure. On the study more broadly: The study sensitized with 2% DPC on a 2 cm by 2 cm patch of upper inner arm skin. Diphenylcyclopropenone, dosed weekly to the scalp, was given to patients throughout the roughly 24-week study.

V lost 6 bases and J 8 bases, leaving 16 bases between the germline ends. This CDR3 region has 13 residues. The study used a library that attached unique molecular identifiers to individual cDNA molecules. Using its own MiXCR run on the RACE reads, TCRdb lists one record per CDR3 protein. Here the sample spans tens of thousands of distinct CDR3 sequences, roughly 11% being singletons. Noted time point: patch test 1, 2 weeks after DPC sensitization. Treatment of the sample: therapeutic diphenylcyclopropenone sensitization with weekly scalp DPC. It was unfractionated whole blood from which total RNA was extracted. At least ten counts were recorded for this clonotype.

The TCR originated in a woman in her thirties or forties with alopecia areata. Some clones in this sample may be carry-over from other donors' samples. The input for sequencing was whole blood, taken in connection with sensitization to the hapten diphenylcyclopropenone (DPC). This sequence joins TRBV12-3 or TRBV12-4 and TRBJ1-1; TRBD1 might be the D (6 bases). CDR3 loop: CASSTTGPGEAFF. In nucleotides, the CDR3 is TGTGCCAGCAGCACAACAGGGCCTGGGGAAGCTTTCTTT.